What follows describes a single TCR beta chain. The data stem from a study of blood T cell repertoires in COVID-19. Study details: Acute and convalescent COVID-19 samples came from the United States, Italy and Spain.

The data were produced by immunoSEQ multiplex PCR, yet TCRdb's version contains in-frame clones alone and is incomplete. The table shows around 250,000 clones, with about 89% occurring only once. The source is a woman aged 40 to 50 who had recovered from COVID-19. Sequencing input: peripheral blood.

CDR3 sequence: CASSPSGPSYNEQFF. Written as DNA, the CDR3 is TGTGCCAGCAGCCCTAGCGGACCCTCCTACAATGAGCAGTTCTTC. The chain employs TRBV11-3 and TRBJ2-1, with 7 bases lining up with TRBD2. Trimming cost V 5 bases and J 0 bases; bases outside gene matches: 4. The CDR3 is 15 residues long. The V gene's germline CDR1 is SGHNT and CDR2 YENEEA.